The present TCR beta chain was sequenced within a study of T cells in Graves' hyperthyroidism and ophthalmopathy. Germline V lookup: CDR1 GTSNPN, CDR2 SVGIG (reference sequence). Between the trimmed V and J ends, which lost 3 bases and 4 bases, there was a span of 13 bases. This CDR3 contains 15 residues. There were TCR beta CDR3 regions amplified from RNA transcripts. The TCR CDR3 was amplified in a first-round RT-PCR using the HTBI primer set. Each CDR3 protein gets one entry after TCRdb re-called the multiplex PCR reads with MiXCR. The table records roughly 570,000 distinct CDR3 sequences, approximately 44% of them present only once.

The sequence was collected from an adult woman with Graves' disease, either hyperthyroidism or ophthalmopathy (not recorded which). The chain employs TRBV30 and TRBJ2-6, with TRBD2 as a possible D gene (7 bases). The sequencing input was peripheral blood or thyroid tissue (not recorded which). The CDR3 here is CAWSKGGTGANVLTF. The CDR3 nucleotides read TGTGCCTGGAGCAAGGGAGGGACAGGGGCCAACGTCCTGACTTTC.